Listed below are T cell receptor beta chains from one sample, sequenced in a study of response to subunit inactivated influenza vaccine. From the RT-PCR reads, TCRdb called clonotypes with MiXCR, one entry per CDR3 protein. The sample shows a few hundred thousand distinct CDR3 sequences, less than 25% of them seen only once. This material consisted of PBMCs from blood, taken approximately 20 months after vaccination. All receptors derive from a man between 50 and 75 years old who received an inactivated influenza vaccine. The CDR3 runs from the conserved cysteine through the conserved F or W. The order of the fields is D gene, clone size, J gene, V gene, CDR3 protein, CDR3 DNA. The D gene is left open where the match is weak. Clone size is shown for a subset of rows, as once, few, many or a class of expanded clone.

D gene: NA; clone size: few; J gene: TRBJ1-1; V gene: TRBV11-2; CDR3 protein: CASSFPEVTWSTEAFF; CDR3 DNA: TGTGCCAGCAGCTTCCCCGAGGTGACGTGGAGCACTGAAGCTTTCTTT
D gene: TRBD1; clone size: many; J gene: TRBJ1-4; V gene: TRBV7-9; CDR3 protein: CASSFGQGVNEKLFF; CDR3 DNA: TGTGCCAGCAGCTTTGGGCAGGGGGTGAATGAAAAACTGTTTTTT
D gene: TRBD1; clone size: NA; J gene: TRBJ2-5; V gene: TRBV11-2; CDR3 protein: CASSPGGQGVQETQYF; CDR3 DNA: TGTGCCAGCAGCCCCGGAGGACAGGGGGTACAAGAGACCCAGTACTTC
D gene: NA; clone size: few; J gene: TRBJ2-1; V gene: TRBV5-1; CDR3 protein: CASSLDSFEVNEQFF; CDR3 DNA: TGCGCCAGCAGCTTGGACAGCTTCGAGGTCAATGAGCAGTTCTTC
D gene: NA; clone size: few; J gene: TRBJ2-6; V gene: TRBV18; CDR3 protein: CASSVGRNVLTF; CDR3 DNA: TGTGCCAGCTCAGTAGGCCGTAACGTCCTGACTTTC
D gene: NA; clone size: few; J gene: TRBJ2-7; V gene: TRBV5-1; CDR3 protein: CASSSDQGFRYEQYF; CDR3 DNA: TGCGCCAGCAGCTCTGATCAGGGTTTTAGGTACGAGCAGTACTTC
D gene: TRBD1; clone size: NA; J gene: TRBJ1-5; V gene: TRBV15; CDR3 protein: CATSSGQGYQPQHF; CDR3 DNA: TGTGCCACCAGCAGCGGACAGGGTTATCAGCCCCAGCATTTT
D gene: NA; clone size: few; J gene: TRBJ1-1; V gene: TRBV12-3/TRBV12-4; CDR3 protein: CASRKTQNTEAFF; CDR3 DNA: TGTGCCAGCAGAAAGACACAGAACACTGAAGCTTTCTTT
D gene: NA; clone size: medium-sized; J gene: TRBJ1-5; V gene: TRBV4-2; CDR3 protein: CASSQERDSNQPQHF; CDR3 DNA: TGTGCCAGCAGCCAGGAACGGGATAGCAATCAGCCCCAGCATTTT
D gene: NA; clone size: many; J gene: TRBJ1-4; V gene: TRBV4-3; CDR3 protein: CASSHLRATNEKLFF; CDR3 DNA: TGCGCCAGCAGCCACCTCAGGGCGACTAATGAAAAACTGTTTTTT
D gene: NA; clone size: few; J gene: TRBJ1-2; V gene: TRBV4-2; CDR3 protein: CASSHPSGEPKNYGYTF; CDR3 DNA: TGTGCCAGCAGCCACCCCTCTGGGGAGCCGAAGAACTATGGCTACACCTTC
D gene: NA; clone size: few; J gene: TRBJ1-2; V gene: TRBV18; CDR3 protein: CASSRDKVDYGYTF; CDR3 DNA: TGTGCCAGCTCACGTGATAAGGTGGACTATGGCTACACCTTC
D gene: TRBD2; clone size: NA; J gene: TRBJ2-5; V gene: TRBV2; CDR3 protein: CASQGLAGAETQYF; CDR3 DNA: TGTGCCAGCCAAGGACTAGCGGGGGCAGAGACCCAGTACTTC
D gene: NA; clone size: NA; J gene: TRBJ2-1; V gene: TRBV28; CDR3 protein: CASSLLYFRGGENEQFF; CDR3 DNA: TGTGCCAGCAGTCTACTATACTTTAGAGGGGGGGAGAATGAGCAGTTCTTC
D gene: TRBD1; clone size: few; J gene: TRBJ2-3; V gene: TRBV5-1; CDR3 protein: CASSSQGVSTDTQYF; CDR3 DNA: TGCGCCAGCAGCTCCCAGGGGGTTAGCACAGATACGCAGTATTTT
D gene: TRBD2; clone size: NA; J gene: TRBJ2-3; V gene: TRBV5-6; CDR3 protein: CASSRNLAATTDTQYF; CDR3 DNA: TGTGCCAGCAGCCGGAATCTAGCGGCTACAACAGATACGCAGTATTTT
D gene: NA; clone size: few; J gene: TRBJ1-1; V gene: TRBV7-9; CDR3 protein: CASSHPGDTEAFF; CDR3 DNA: TGTGCCAGCAGCCACCCCGGCGACACTGAAGCTTTCTTT
D gene: NA; clone size: few; J gene: TRBJ1-5; V gene: TRBV5-4; CDR3 protein: CASSLTVGNQPQHF; CDR3 DNA: TGTGCCAGCAGCTTGACAGTGGGCAATCAGCCCCAGCATTTT